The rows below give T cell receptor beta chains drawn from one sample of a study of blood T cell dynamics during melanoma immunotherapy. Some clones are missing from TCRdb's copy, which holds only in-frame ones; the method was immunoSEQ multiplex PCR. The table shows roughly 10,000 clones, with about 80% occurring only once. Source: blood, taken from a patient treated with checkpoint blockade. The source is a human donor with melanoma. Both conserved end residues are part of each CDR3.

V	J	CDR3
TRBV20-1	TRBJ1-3	CSARTGNTIYF
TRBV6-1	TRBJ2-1	CASSLERFYNEQFF
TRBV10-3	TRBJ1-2	CAISDGRAVYGYTF
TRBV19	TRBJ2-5	CASSITGRGLQETQYF
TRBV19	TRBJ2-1	CASSPHVPNEQFF
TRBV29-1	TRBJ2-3	CSVRTSGSATQYF
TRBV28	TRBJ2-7	CASSPPHYEQYF
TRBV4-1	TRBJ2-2	CASSLTENTGELFF
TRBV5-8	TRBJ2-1	CASSAPGTSGGARNEQFF
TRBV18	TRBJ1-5	CASSPQRANQPQHF
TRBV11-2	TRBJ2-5	CASSLGPEETQYF
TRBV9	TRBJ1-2	CASSVGSLRADGYTF
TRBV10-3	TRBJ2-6	CATGTAHSGANVLTF
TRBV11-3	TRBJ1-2	CASSYRDGYTF
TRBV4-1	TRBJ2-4	CASSPGLAGGRAKNIQYF
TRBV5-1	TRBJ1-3	CASSLAPGQGSGNTIYF
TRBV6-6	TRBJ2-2	CGGRTNTGELFF
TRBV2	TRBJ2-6	CASSKTGSGANVLTF
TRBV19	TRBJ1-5	CASSPFGLNQPQHF
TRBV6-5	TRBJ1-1	CASSQVTGGSEAFF
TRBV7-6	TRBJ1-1	CASSLTGGGTEAFF
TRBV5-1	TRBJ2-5	CASSLEIAGGQETQYF
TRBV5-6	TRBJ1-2	CASSLIEGLGYGYTF
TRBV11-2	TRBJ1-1	CASTQLNTEAFF
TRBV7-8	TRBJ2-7	CASSLSDRPSSYEQYF
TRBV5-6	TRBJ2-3	CASSLLAGGTDTQYF
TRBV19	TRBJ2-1	CASSAVGGGVNEQFF
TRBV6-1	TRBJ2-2	CASSEALGTGELFF
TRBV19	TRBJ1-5	CASTLDRGDQPQHF
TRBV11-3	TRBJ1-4	CASSSYRGRTNEKLFF
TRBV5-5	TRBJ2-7	CASSHGQGDYEQYF
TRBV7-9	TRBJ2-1	CASSLSGIYNEQFF
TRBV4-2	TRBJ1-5	CASSEAGGWSNQPQHF
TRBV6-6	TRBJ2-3	CASSGLAGGTDTQYF
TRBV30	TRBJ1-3	CAWSAGLGNTIYF